The clone carrying this T cell receptor beta chain showed up many times. Its antigen is unidentified. This entry is derived from a study of identical twins. Study findings and constraints: Among beta out-of-frame sequences, excess sharing between twins appeared weaker. The presence of invariant MAIT and iNKT cells could partly confound analyses of zero-insertion sequences. The study found that models underestimated out-of-frame TCR alpha sharing in monozygotic twins.

The CDR3 consists of 15 residues. Per the germline V gene, CDR1 is SGHRS and CDR2 is YFSETQ. V dropped 7 bases and J dropped 6; count of bases not matched to a gene: 6. Carrying unique molecular identifiers, the cDNA also gained a universal primer site through template switching. TCRdb passed the 5' RACE reads through MiXCR, listing each CDR3 protein once. The data show about 160,000 distinct CDR3 sequences, approximately 3.5% seen once. The sample was memory T cells sorted from blood. The chain couples TRBV5-1 to TRBJ2-2, with TRBD2 identical over 13 bases. The source is a man between 18 and 29 years old in good health. The CDR3 nucleotides are TGCGCCAGCGCAGGACTAGCGGGAGAAGCCGGGGAGCTGTTTTTT. Encoded protein: CASAGLAGEAGELFF.